This entry lists 11 T cell receptor beta chains sequenced from one sample in a study of T cell responses to AZD1222 COVID-19 vaccine. Using immunoSEQ multiplex PCR, the repertoire was profiled, and TCRdb retains in-frame clones only, with some absent. In the table there are 150,000 to 200,000 clones, approximately 90% of which are singletons. The sequenced sample was peripheral blood, obtained on day 0 of AZD1222 vaccination. The source is an adult in good health.

This rearrangement joins TRBV6-5 to TRBJ1-5, with 9 bases matching TRBD1. Trimming took 6 bases from V and 6 from J; bases not matched to a gene: 6. From germline, CDR1 is MNHEY and CDR2 SVGAGI. The CDR3 loop spans 14 amino acids. The CDR3 loop is CASSLPGQGQPQHF. CDR3 nucleotide sequence: TGTGCCAGCAGCCTACCGGGACAGGGTCAGCCCCAGCATTTT.

The rearrangement joins TRBV7-9 to TRBJ1-1; no reliable D call. The length of the CDR3 is 11 residues. Germline loops: CDR1 SEHNR, CDR2 FQNEAQ (reference sequence). Trimming took off 4 bases at V and 11 bases at J, with 11 bases between the two ends. CDR3 coding DNA: TGTGCCAGCAGCTCGAGTTGGTCGGCTTTCTTT. Translation gives CASSSSWSAFF.

The chain links TRBV3-1 (or the pseudogene TRBV3-2) to TRBJ1-4, with D possibly TRBD1 on 6 matching bases. Germline loops: CDR1 LGHDT, CDR2 YNNKEL (reference sequence). The CDR3 has 18 residues. Trimming removed 5 bases at V and 3 bases at J, with 22 bases between. The CDR3 bases are TGTGCCAGCAGCGACCTGGCGGGACACGACCCTTCTAATGAAAAACTGTTTTTT. It encodes CASSDLAGHDPSNEKLFF.

A few counts support this clone. This chain joins TRBV11-2 and TRBJ2-2, with D maybe TRBD2 (6 bases). Germline V gene data show CDR1 as SGHAT and CDR2 as FQNNGV. V was shortened by 1 base and J by 5 bases, with 11 bases between the two germline ends. The CDR3 is made up of 15 amino acids. The CDR3 DNA is TGTGCCAGCAGCTTAGTTTATCGGGGGACCGGGGAGCTGTTTTTT. It codes for CASSLVYRGTGELFF.

The CDR3 nucleotides read TGTGCCAGCAGCTTCGACAGCAATCAGCCCCAGCATTTT. As protein: CASSFDSNQPQHF. This chain links TRBV7-3 with TRBJ1-5; D remains ambiguous. The CDR3 covers 13 residues. The V end was cut by 3 bases, the J end by 1 base, with 4 bases between. CDR1 is SGHTA and CDR2 is FQGTGA in the germline V gene.

On this clone itself: The junction departs from germline at one end; a sequencing error may be responsible. The genes are TRBV7-7 and TRBJ2-7; 7 bases map to TRBD2. The CDR3 has 15 residues. Germline values: CDR1 SSHAT, CDR2 FNYEAQ (reference sequence). The CDR3 loop reads CASSLGSGGAYEQYF. The CDR3 coding sequence is TGTGCTAGCAGCTTAGGGTCTGGGGGGGCCTACGAGCAGTACTTC.

The chain combines TRBV29-1 with TRBJ1-1; a possible D gene is TRBD1 (5 bases). Germline V gene data show CDR1 as SQVTM and CDR2 as ANQGSEA. The CDR3 is 13 amino acids. V was trimmed by 6 bases and J by 0 bases, leaving 11 bases between them. CDR3 DNA: TGCAGCGTCTGGAGGGGAATGAACACTGAAGCTTTCTTT. Its translation: CSVWRGMNTEAFF.

This chain links TRBV28 with TRBJ1-3; D not certain. The CDR3 totals 14 residues. Germline V lookup: CDR1 MDHEN, CDR2 SYDVKM. V lost 3 bases and J 7 bases, leaving 13 bases between the germline ends. CDR3: CASSFLFGRNTIYF. As DNA, the CDR3 is TGTGCCAGCAGTTTCTTATTTGGCAGGAACACCATATATTTT.

This chain connects TRBV2 to TRBJ1-1, with 7 bases aligning to TRBD1. The CDR3 is 14 residues long. The V segment lost 7 bases and the J segment 1 base; nucleotides outside the gene matches: 6. In germline, CDR1 is SNHLY, CDR2 FYNNEI. The CDR3 is CASTPGQTNTEAFF. Written as DNA, the CDR3 is TGTGCCAGCACCCCGGGACAGACGAACACTGAAGCTTTCTTT.

The V and J genes are TRBV18 and TRBJ1-2; D is unclear. The germline CDR1 and CDR2 sequences are KGHSH and LQKENI. The CDR3 is 15 amino acids. V was cut by 0 bases and J by 4 bases, with 12 bases left in between. The CDR3 coding sequence is TGTGCCAGCTCACCACCGGAACAGTCGTTCTATGGCTACACCTTC. Translating gives CASSPPEQSFYGYTF.

The chain carries TRBV19 and TRBJ1-1; D might be TRBD1 (5 bases). From germline, CDR1 is LNHDA and CDR2 SQIVND (reference sequence). CDR3 length: 15 amino acids. V lost 6 bases, J lost 6 bases, and 20 bases lay in between. DNA for the CDR3: TGTGCCAGTAGAATATTTAACCCGAGGGGCGCTGAAGCTTTCTTT. This encodes CASRIFNPRGAEAFF. Supplemented by reference TRBV19 and TRBJ1-1, the full variable domain reads DGGITQSPKYLFRKEGQNVTLSCEQNLNHDAMYWYRQDPGQGLRLIYYSQIVNDFQKGDIAEGYSVSREKKESFPLTVTSAQKNPTAFYLCASRIFNPRGAEAFFGQGTRLTVV.